The T cell receptor (beta chain) under discussion was sequenced for a study of blood T cell repertoires in COVID-19. Whole-study context: Sites across the United States, Italy and Spain contributed samples from acute and convalescent COVID-19. PBMCs, B-cell-depleted T cells, or T cells were the source of the cDNA or gDNA that made up the material.

Authors' data handling: Amplification with reference gene primers provided the estimates of nucleated cell counts. The repertoire was sequenced with immunoSEQ multiplex PCR; TCRdb's copy has only in-frame clones and lacks some. That table furnishes V, J and clone size, whereas the DNA furnished D and trimming. The sample has some 65,000 clones, approximately 95% seen once; the top ten hold 2.5% to 3%. CDR1 MNHEY and CDR2 SVGAGI come from the germline V gene. This CDR3 has 14 residues. V was trimmed by 10 bases and J by 3 bases, leaving 15 bases between them. This sequence was found in a man between 65 and 79 years old with active COVID-19. The sample consisted of peripheral blood. This chain connects TRBV6-5 to TRBJ2-2; D possibly corresponds to TRBD2 (5 bases). Here the CDR3 reads CATRFAEDTGELFF. The DNA for the CDR3 is TGTGCCACCAGATTCGCGGAGGACACCGGGGAGCTGTTTTTT.